This TCR beta chain was profiled in a study of molecular identifiers for immune sequencing clone quantification. Sorted naive CD8 T cells, roughly 20,000 to 1,100,000, were sequenced from 10%, 30% or 50% RNA. Using a CD8+CD4-CCR7+CD45RA+ phenotype, naive CD8 T cells were sorted. Worth noting for this clonotype: Its antigen is as yet unknown.

Whole-study findings and limits: Clonotypes surpassing 20 RNA copies contained over 98% of effector molecules, versus under 1% in naive cells.

TCRdb processed the PCR reads anew with MiXCR; each CDR3 protein has one entry. The data show around 300,000 distinct CDR3 sequences, 24% seen once. Germline V lookup: CDR1 SNHLY, CDR2 FYNNEI. The V end was cut by 1 base, the J end by 3 bases, with 3 bases between. The CDR3 is made up of 12 amino acids. Sequenced: naive CD8+ T cells from blood, with Jurkat cell RNA spiked in. Subset reported: FACS-sorted CD8+CD4-CCR7+CD45RA+ naive T cells. The TCR originated in a human donor in good health. Some libraries in this study had Jurkat cell RNA spiked in. The chain joins TRBV2 to TRBJ1-1; unclear D gene. The CDR3 region has the DNA TGTGCCAGCAGTGAAGAAGACACTGAAGCTTTCTTT. Amino acids: CASSEEDTEAFF.